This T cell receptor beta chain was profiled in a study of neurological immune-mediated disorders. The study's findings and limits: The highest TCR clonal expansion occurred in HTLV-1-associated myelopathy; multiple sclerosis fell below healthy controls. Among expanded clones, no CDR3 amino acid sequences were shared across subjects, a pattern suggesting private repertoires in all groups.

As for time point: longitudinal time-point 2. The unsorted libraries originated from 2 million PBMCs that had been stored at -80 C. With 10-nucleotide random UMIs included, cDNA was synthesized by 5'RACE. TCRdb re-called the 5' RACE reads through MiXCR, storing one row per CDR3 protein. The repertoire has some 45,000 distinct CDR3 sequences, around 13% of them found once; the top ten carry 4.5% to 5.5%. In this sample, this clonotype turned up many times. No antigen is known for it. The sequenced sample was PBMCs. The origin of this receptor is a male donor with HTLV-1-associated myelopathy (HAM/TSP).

The CDR3 sequence: CASSPSGGNYGYTF. In nucleotides, the CDR3 is TGTGCCAGCAGCCCCTCAGGGGGGAACTATGGCTACACCTTC. This rearrangement joins TRBV7-9 to TRBJ1-2; 7 bases are a match to TRBD1. Per germline, CDR1 SEHNR and CDR2 FQNEAQ (reference sequence). V lost 5 bases to trimming and J lost 2 bases; unmatched junction nucleotides: 5. The CDR3 is 14 amino acids.